Each of the 22 T cell receptor beta chains below was sequenced from the same sample in a study of control samples from healthy donors and cancer patients. Sequencing was performed with immunoSEQ multiplex PCR; in TCRdb, only in-frame clones are kept and a portion is missing. The sample carries about 53,000 clones, roughly 87% recorded once. What was sequenced was PBMCs. The source is a man aged 60 to 75 with head and neck cancer.

This sequence joins TRBV29-1 and TRBJ1-2; D remains unclear. Germline CDR1 SQVTM, CDR2 ANQGSEA. The CDR3 has 12 amino acids. V was clipped by 0 bases and J by 5 bases, with 7 bases between them. The CDR3 here is CSVEDESYGYTF. CDR3 bases: TGCAGCGTTGAAGACGAGTCTTATGGCTACACCTTC. Drawing the rest from reference TRBV29-1 and TRBJ1-2, the complete variable domain is SAVISQKPSRDICQRGTSLTIQCQVDSQVTMMFWYRQQPGQSLTLIATANQGSEATYESGFVIDKFPISRPNLTFSTLTVSNMSPEDSSIYLCSVEDESYGYTFGSGTRLTVV.

The rearrangement links TRBV6-6 to TRBJ1-2; a possible D gene is TRBD1 (6 bases). The CDR3 is made up of 15 amino acids. V was trimmed by 2 bases and J by 8 bases, leaving 18 bases between them. Germline V lookup: CDR1 MNHNY, CDR2 SVGAGI (reference sequence). Written as DNA, the CDR3 is TGTGCCAGCAGTTACCCCCCACCCGACAGGTGGGGCTACACCTTC. Encoded protein: CASSYPPPDRWGYTF.

The count of this clone is one. The chain links TRBV4-2 to TRBJ1-2; D might be TRBD1 (6 bases). The germline V gene encodes CDR1 LGHNA and CDR2 YNFKEQ. Trimming took off 2 bases at V and 2 bases at J, with 12 bases between the two ends. The CDR3 runs to 15 residues. For the CDR3, the DNA is TGTGCCAGCAGCCAAACACAGGGCAGCAACTATGGCTACACCTTC. Its protein is CASSQTQGSNYGYTF.

This clone appeared a single time. The chain combines TRBV7-8 with TRBJ2-7; TRBD2 agrees at 9 bases. Germline lookup yields CDR1 SGHVS and CDR2 FQNEAQ. The CDR3 is made up of 17 amino acids. V shed 5 bases and J 0 bases; nucleotides not matched to a gene: 11. CDR3: CASSPRGRTSVSYEQYF. DNA for the CDR3: TGTGCCAGCAGCCCCCGTGGGAGGACTAGCGTCTCCTACGAGCAGTACTTC.

This rearrangement joins TRBV15 to TRBJ2-5, with 7 bases matching TRBD2. Per the germline V gene, CDR1 is LNHNV and CDR2 is YYDKDF (reference sequence). The junction had 12 bases not matched to a gene; V was cut back by 3 bases and J by 5 bases. The CDR3 has 16 residues. The CDR3 spells CATSRYRDYNAETQYF. The CDR3 bases are TGTGCCACCAGCAGGTACCGGGACTATAATGCGGAGACCCAGTACTTC.

The chain combines TRBV9 with TRBJ2-3; 9 positions match TRBD2. The germline CDR1 and CDR2 sequences are SGDLS and YYNGEE. The CDR3 sequence is 16 residues long. V lost 0 bases and J lost 0; bases outside the gene matches: 2. CDR3 nucleotides: TGTGCCAGCAGCGTAGGACTAGCGGTGAGCACAGATACGCAGTATTTT. Amino acids: CASSVGLAVSTDTQYF.

This sequence joins TRBV7-8 and TRBJ1-1; D uncertain. CDR3 length equals 13 residues. Trimming took off 0 bases at V and 3 bases at J, with 5 bases between the two ends. The germline V gene encodes CDR1 SGHVS and CDR2 FQNEAQ. In nucleotides, the CDR3 is TGTGCCAGCAGCTTAGCCACAGACACTGAAGCTTTCTTT. Its translation: CASSLATDTEAFF.

This clone occurred once. The rearrangement uses TRBV7-6 and TRBJ1-1, with 7 bases fitting TRBD1. V was pared by 6 bases and J by 0 bases, with 4 bases of the junction left unmatched. Germline CDR1 is SGHVS and CDR2 is FNYEAQ. The CDR3 contains 14 residues. The CDR3 DNA sequence: TGTGCCAGCAGTTCGACAGGGCTGAACACTGAAGCTTTCTTT. This encodes CASSSTGLNTEAFF.

V usage is TRBV7-9 and J usage is TRBJ2-5; tentative D call: TRBD2 (6 bases). The V and J ends lost 3 bases and 2 bases respectively, with 10 bases between them. CDR3 size: 14 residues. Looked up from germline, CDR1 is SEHNR and CDR2 is FQNEAQ (reference sequence). CDR3 bases: TGTGCCAGCAGCTTTGGACGGGAGCAAGAGACCCAGTACTTC. This translates into CASSFGREQETQYF. The full variable domain, with the rest looked up from reference TRBV7-9 and TRBJ2-5, is DTGVSQNPRHKITKRGQNVTFRCDPISEHNRLYWYRQTLGQGPEFLTYFQNEAQLEKSRLLSDRFSAERPKGSFSTLEIQRTEQGDSAMYLCASSFGREQETQYFGPGTRLLVL.

The rearrangement links TRBV27 to TRBJ2-2, with D possibly matching TRBD2 (5 bases). The germline V and J ends were trimmed by 5 bases and 0 bases, with 13 bases remaining between them. The CDR3 contains 16 residues. Germline-derived CDR1 and CDR2 are MNHEY and SMNVEV (reference sequence). The CDR3 DNA is TGTGCCAGCAGTAGGATTAGCGCGCCGAACACCGGGGAGCTGTTTTTT. It translates to CASSRISAPNTGELFF.

V gene TRBV3-1 (or the pseudogene TRBV3-2) combines with J gene TRBJ2-4, with a weak D call TRBD2 (6 bases). Trimming pared 4 bases from V and 0 bases from J, leaving 16 bases between. The CDR3 runs 17 residues. The V gene's germline CDR1 is LGHDT and CDR2 YNNKEL (reference sequence). CDR3 amino acids: CASSRPLAILAKNIQYF. In DNA form, the CDR3 reads TGTGCCAGCAGCCGGCCCCTAGCGATCCTAGCCAAAAACATTCAGTACTTC.

This chain uses TRBV19 with TRBJ2-5; perhaps TRBD1 as D (6 bases). From germline, CDR1 is LNHDA and CDR2 SQIVND (reference sequence). V was clipped by 5 bases and J by 0 bases, with 13 bases between them. There are 15 residues in the CDR3. CDR3 in amino acids: CASSENRDNQETQYF. CDR3 bases: TGTGCCAGTAGTGAGAACCGGGACAACCAAGAGACCCAGTACTTC.

The rearrangement uses TRBV5-4 and TRBJ2-5; 7 bases fit TRBD1. Germline V gene data show CDR1 as SGHNT and CDR2 as YYREEE (reference sequence). The J segment lost 5 bases and the V segment lost 2 bases, leaving 3 bases of the junction unmatched. CDR3 length: 13 residues. This CDR3 is CASSLQGRETQYF. For the CDR3, the DNA is TGTGCCAGCAGCTTACAGGGGCGGGAGACCCAGTACTTC.

J is TRBJ2-5 and V is TRBV7-9; possible D gene TRBD2, 5 bases. Germline V gene lookup returns CDR1 SEHNR and CDR2 FQNEAQ (reference sequence). The CDR3 length is 15 residues. The V end was cut by 4 bases, the J end by 0 bases, with 12 bases between. The DNA of the CDR3 is TGTGCCAGCAGCTCAGTACAGCGGAACCAAGAGACCCAGTACTTC. Translated, it gives CASSSVQRNQETQYF.

CDR3 protein: CASSLGQSYEQYF. The CDR3 bases are TGTGCCAGCAGTTTAGGGCAGTCCTACGAGCAGTACTTC. The chain has TRBV12-3 or TRBV12-4 and TRBJ2-7; D is ambiguous. The V end lost 1 base, the J end lost 1 base, and 5 bases lay between the germline ends. The CDR3 has 13 amino acids.

The J gene is TRBJ1-4, the V gene TRBV5-1; D gene unclear. Per the germline V gene, CDR1 is SGHRS and CDR2 is YFSETQ. The CDR3 runs to 14 residues. Between the trimmed V and J ends, which lost 4 bases and 4 bases, there was a span of 11 bases. CDR3 loop: CASSLGSGNEKLFF. The CDR3 DNA follows: TGCGCCAGCAGCCTGGGGAGCGGTAATGAAAAACTGTTTTTT.

This clone was detected a few times. Written as DNA, the CDR3 is TGTGCCAGCAGTGACGCGGGACAGGGTGTCGATACGCAGTATTTT. Translation gives CASSDAGQGVDTQYF. V is TRBV6-4 and J is TRBJ2-3; the match to TRBD1 covers 9 bases. The V gene's germline CDR1 is MRHNA and CDR2 SNTAGT. The CDR3 spans 15 residues. With V trimmed by 2 bases and J by 6 bases, 6 bases remained unmatched.

The rearrangement joins TRBV11-1 to TRBJ2-7; D possibly corresponds to TRBD1 (6 bases). Germline lookup yields CDR1 SGHAT and CDR2 FQDESV (reference sequence). Trimming cost V 5 bases and J 5 bases, with 16 bases left between them. The CDR3 consists of 14 residues. In nucleotides, the CDR3 is TGTGCCAGCAGCCTGGGGGCAGGGTTGGACGAGCAGTACTTC. This translates into CASSLGAGLDEQYF.

In this sample, this clone turned up a few times. V is TRBV5-6 and J is TRBJ2-3, with 10 bases identical to TRBD1. V dropped 0 bases and J dropped 4; count of bases not matched to a gene: 11. The germline V gene has CDR1 SGHDT and CDR2 YYEEEE. The CDR3 spans 18 residues. The CDR3 region is CASSLEPGQGWGPDTQYF. The CDR3 nucleotides read TGTGCCAGCAGCTTGGAGCCGGGACAGGGGTGGGGTCCAGATACGCAGTATTTT.

V gene TRBV14 combines with J gene TRBJ2-1; 7 bases match TRBD2. V shed 6 bases, J shed 1 base, and the junction held 18 bases outside the gene matches. The CDR3 extends over 19 amino acids. CDR1 SGHDN and CDR2 FVKESK come from the germline V gene. As DNA, the CDR3 is TGTGCCAGCAGGCTCCGGGACTACCGAACTCAATGGTCCTACAATGAGCAGTTCTTC. It specifies CASRLRDYRTQWSYNEQFF.

CDR3 sequence reads: CASSVVGEAYNEQFF. CDR3 coding DNA: TGTGCCAGCAGCGTAGTGGGGGAGGCCTACAATGAGCAGTTCTTC. The chain couples TRBV9 to TRBJ2-1; tentatively, D is TRBD2 (6 bases). The CDR3 length is 15 residues. V dropped 0 bases and J dropped 2 bases, with 9 bases sitting between them. Germline CDR1 reads SGDLS; CDR2 reads YYNGEE.

This chain connects TRBV4-3 to TRBJ2-7, with 13 bases lining up with TRBD2. In germline, CDR1 is LGHNA, CDR2 YSLEER. The CDR3 has 14 amino acids. The J segment lost 6 bases and the V segment lost 4 bases, leaving 3 bases of the junction unmatched. CDR3: CASSLGLAGVEQYF. The CDR3 DNA sequence: TGCGCCAGCAGCCTAGGACTAGCGGGGGTCGAGCAGTACTTC.